This is a list of T cell receptor beta chains from one sample in a study of graft-versus-host responses after intestinal transplantation. These receptors lack a known antigen. Profiled with immunoSEQ multiplex PCR; TCRdb holds only in-frame clones, not every one. The table includes approximately 77,000 clones, 85% to 90% detected once. This specimen was unstimulated CD4+ T cells sorted from spleen or lymph node cells, taken before intestinal transplant. These receptors were collected from a human donor who received an intestinal transplant. The CDR3 runs from the conserved cysteine through the conserved F or W. Each record gives: D gene, J gene, clone size, V gene, CDR3 protein, CDR3 DNA. D genes are given only for firm matches. Expanded clones are given a class, and other clones once, few, many or no size at all.

D gene: -; J gene: TRBJ1-1; clone size: -; V gene: TRBV6-5; CDR3 protein: CASSLPGGTEAFF; CDR3 DNA: TGTGCCAGCAGTCTTCCGGGGGGAACTGAAGCTTTCTTT
D gene: -; J gene: TRBJ2-2; clone size: -; V gene: TRBV5-1; CDR3 protein: CASSLDRGGTGELFF; CDR3 DNA: TGCGCCAGCAGCTTGGACAGGGGAGGTACCGGGGAGCTGTTTTTT
D gene: -; J gene: TRBJ1-1; clone size: -; V gene: TRBV29-1; CDR3 protein: CSVSGMNTEAFF; CDR3 DNA: TGCAGCGTATCCGGGATGAACACTGAAGCTTTCTTT
D gene: -; J gene: TRBJ2-5; clone size: -; V gene: TRBV5-5; CDR3 protein: CASSLASVETQYF; CDR3 DNA: TGTGCCAGCAGCCTAGCCTCCGTCGAGACCCAGTACTTC
D gene: -; J gene: TRBJ1-1; clone size: -; V gene: TRBV2; CDR3 protein: CASSEAGGSLAFF; CDR3 DNA: TGTGCCAGCAGTGAAGCTGGAGGCAGTCTAGCTTTCTTT
D gene: -; J gene: TRBJ1-6; clone size: -; V gene: TRBV6-5; CDR3 protein: CASSYHGYNSPLHF; CDR3 DNA: TGTGCCAGCAGTTACCACGGGTATAATTCACCCCTCCACTTT
D gene: TRBD1; J gene: TRBJ1-3; clone size: -; V gene: TRBV7-9; CDR3 protein: CASSFLQGEGNTIYF; CDR3 DNA: TGTGCCAGCAGCTTTCTGCAGGGGGAAGGAAACACCATATATTTT
D gene: -; J gene: TRBJ2-7; clone size: -; V gene: TRBV29-1; CDR3 protein: CSGRDGYEQYF; CDR3 DNA: TGCAGCGGGCGGGACGGGTACGAGCAGTACTTC
D gene: TRBD2; J gene: TRBJ2-2; clone size: -; V gene: TRBV6-1; CDR3 protein: CASSGTSASGGGELFF; CDR3 DNA: TGTGCCAGCAGTGGGACTAGCGCTTCTGGGGGCGGGGAGCTGTTTTTT
D gene: TRBD1; J gene: TRBJ2-7; clone size: once; V gene: TRBV19; CDR3 protein: CASSGQGGIDEQYF; CDR3 DNA: TGTGCCAGTAGTGGACAGGGTGGAATCGACGAGCAGTACTTC
D gene: TRBD1; J gene: TRBJ1-2; clone size: -; V gene: TRBV10-3; CDR3 protein: CAIRRQGANYGYTF; CDR3 DNA: TGTGCCATCAGGCGACAGGGGGCTAACTATGGCTACACCTTC
D gene: -; J gene: TRBJ1-2; clone size: once; V gene: TRBV5-6; CDR3 protein: CASTRMGQGRVYGYTF; CDR3 DNA: TGTGCCAGCACCCGGATGGGCCAGGGAAGGGTCTATGGCTACACCTTC
D gene: TRBD2; J gene: TRBJ2-5; clone size: few; V gene: TRBV7-8; CDR3 protein: CASSLTSANGETQYF; CDR3 DNA: TGTGCCAGCAGCTTAACTAGCGCCAACGGGGAGACCCAGTACTTC
D gene: -; J gene: TRBJ2-7; clone size: once; V gene: TRBV23-1; CDR3 protein: CASRRIRGNHEQYF; CDR3 DNA: TGCGCCAGCCGTCGCATCAGGGGTAACCACGAGCAGTACTTC
D gene: -; J gene: TRBJ2-7; clone size: -; V gene: TRBV9; CDR3 protein: CASSVAGGGGEQYF; CDR3 DNA: TGTGCCAGCAGCGTAGCAGGGGGCGGGGGCGAGCAGTACTTC
D gene: -; J gene: TRBJ2-5; clone size: -; V gene: TRBV25-1; CDR3 protein: CASSDSLRGQIIETQYF; CDR3 DNA: TGTGCCAGCAGTGACAGTCTTAGGGGACAAATAATAGAGACCCAGTACTTC
D gene: TRBD2; J gene: TRBJ2-1; clone size: -; V gene: TRBV12-5; CDR3 protein: CASGLVGVAGVRDNGGLFNEQFF; CDR3 DNA: TGTGCTAGTGGTTTGGTAGGGGTAGCGGGAGTGAGGGACAATGGTGGGTTGTTCAATGAGCAGTTCTTC
D gene: TRBD1; J gene: TRBJ1-2; clone size: -; V gene: TRBV5-1; CDR3 protein: CASSPTRQGEGYTF; CDR3 DNA: TGCGCCAGCAGCCCTACGCGACAGGGGGAAGGCTACACCTTC
D gene: -; J gene: TRBJ2-2; clone size: -; V gene: TRBV7-6; CDR3 protein: CASSLWENGGELFF; CDR3 DNA: TGTGCCAGCAGCTTATGGGAGAACGGCGGGGAGCTGTTTTTT
D gene: -; J gene: TRBJ2-3; clone size: once; V gene: TRBV5-1; CDR3 protein: CASSFQASDTDTQYF; CDR3 DNA: TGCGCCAGCAGCTTCCAAGCTAGCGACACAGATACGCAGTATTTT
D gene: -; J gene: TRBJ2-7; clone size: -; V gene: TRBV7-8; CDR3 protein: CASSLASSGEQYF; CDR3 DNA: TGTGCCAGCAGCTTAGCTAGCTCGGGGGAGCAGTACTTC
D gene: TRBD1; J gene: TRBJ2-1; clone size: -; V gene: TRBV28; CDR3 protein: CASSLRDRFTYNEQFF; CDR3 DNA: TGTGCCAGCAGTCTTCGGGACAGATTTACCTACAATGAGCAGTTCTTC
D gene: TRBD1; J gene: TRBJ1-1; clone size: -; V gene: TRBV11-3; CDR3 protein: CASSQGTGAGNTEAFF; CDR3 DNA: TGTGCCAGCAGCCAAGGGACAGGGGCGGGAAACACTGAAGCTTTCTTT
D gene: TRBD2; J gene: TRBJ2-3; clone size: -; V gene: TRBV6-4; CDR3 protein: CASSRTSGSTDTQYF; CDR3 DNA: TGTGCCAGCAGCCGTACTAGCGGCTCTACAGATACGCAGTATTTT
D gene: -; J gene: TRBJ1-2; clone size: -; V gene: TRBV27; CDR3 protein: CASSLAGLPVYGYTF; CDR3 DNA: TGTGCCAGCAGTTTGGCGGGGTTGCCCGTCTATGGCTACACCTTC
D gene: TRBD1; J gene: TRBJ1-2; clone size: -; V gene: TRBV5-3; CDR3 protein: CARSSDRGHGYTF; CDR3 DNA: TGTGCCAGAAGCTCGGACAGGGGCCATGGCTACACCTTC
D gene: -; J gene: TRBJ2-3; clone size: few; V gene: TRBV4-1; CDR3 protein: CASSQDFGDTQYF; CDR3 DNA: TGCGCCAGCAGCCAAGATTTCGGGGATACGCAGTATTTT
D gene: TRBD1; J gene: TRBJ1-2; clone size: -; V gene: TRBV27; CDR3 protein: CASSLARPAGGDYTF; CDR3 DNA: TGTGCCAGCAGTTTAGCCCGCCCGGCAGGGGGAGACTACACCTTC
D gene: -; J gene: TRBJ1-5; clone size: -; V gene: TRBV9; CDR3 protein: CASSVVGTGSRPQHF; CDR3 DNA: TGTGCCAGCAGCGTAGTTGGAACAGGGAGTCGTCCCCAGCATTTT
D gene: TRBD2; J gene: TRBJ2-4; clone size: -; V gene: TRBV19; CDR3 protein: CASTEIAIAGAGKNIQYF; CDR3 DNA: TGTGCCAGTACTGAAATCGCGATAGCGGGAGCGGGCAAAAACATTCAGTACTTC
D gene: -; J gene: TRBJ1-2; clone size: -; V gene: TRBV6-1; CDR3 protein: CASSDGTRSYGYTF; CDR3 DNA: TGTGCCAGCAGTGACGGGACAAGGAGCTATGGCTACACCTTC
D gene: TRBD2; J gene: TRBJ2-7; clone size: -; V gene: TRBV10-1; CDR3 protein: CASSASPGTSGRKQYF; CDR3 DNA: TGCGCCAGCAGTGCCTCCCCCGGGACTAGCGGGAGAAAGCAGTACTTC
D gene: TRBD1; J gene: TRBJ1-3; clone size: -; V gene: TRBV5-6; CDR3 protein: CASSLDGTGASGNTIYF; CDR3 DNA: TGTGCCAGCAGCTTGGACGGGACAGGGGCCTCTGGAAACACCATATATTTT
D gene: TRBD1; J gene: TRBJ1-1; clone size: -; V gene: TRBV27; CDR3 protein: CASSSALTGAGATEAFF; CDR3 DNA: TGTGCCAGCAGTTCCGCCCTGACAGGGGCCGGGGCCACTGAAGCTTTCTTT
D gene: -; J gene: TRBJ2-7; clone size: few; V gene: TRBV19; CDR3 protein: CASSGTHSYEQYF; CDR3 DNA: TGTGCCAGTAGCGGGACACACTCCTACGAGCAGTACTTC
D gene: -; J gene: TRBJ2-1; clone size: once; V gene: TRBV12-5; CDR3 protein: CASGLVAGPEFF; CDR3 DNA: TGTGCTAGTGGTTTGGTAGCGGGCCCCGAGTTCTTC
D gene: TRBD1; J gene: TRBJ1-6; clone size: -; V gene: TRBV28; CDR3 protein: CAIHRGRNSPLHF; CDR3 DNA: TGTGCCATCCACAGGGGACGAAATTCACCCCTCCACTTT
D gene: -; J gene: TRBJ2-7; clone size: -; V gene: TRBV7-9; CDR3 protein: CASSGNSVSYEQYF; CDR3 DNA: TGTGCCAGCAGCGGTAACTCGGTGTCCTACGAGCAGTACTTC
D gene: -; J gene: TRBJ2-7; clone size: few; V gene: TRBV10-3; CDR3 protein: CAISERGHGYEQYF; CDR3 DNA: TGTGCCATCAGTGAAAGGGGACACGGCTACGAGCAGTACTTC
D gene: -; J gene: TRBJ2-7; clone size: -; V gene: TRBV9; CDR3 protein: CASSVGASASYEQYF; CDR3 DNA: TGTGCCAGCAGCGTAGGGGCTAGCGCGAGTTACGAGCAGTACTTC
D gene: -; J gene: TRBJ2-1; clone size: -; V gene: TRBV25-1; CDR3 protein: CASRPRGLAYEQFF; CDR3 DNA: TGTGCCAGCAGACCCCGGGGACTGGCTTATGAGCAGTTCTTC
D gene: TRBD1; J gene: TRBJ2-6; clone size: -; V gene: TRBV5-4; CDR3 protein: CASSGGQGVLSGANVLTF; CDR3 DNA: TGTGCCAGCAGCGGGGGACAGGGGGTCCTCTCTGGGGCCAACGTCCTGACTTTC
D gene: -; J gene: TRBJ1-5; clone size: -; V gene: TRBV18; CDR3 protein: CASSPYGGQPQHF; CDR3 DNA: TGTGCCAGCTCACCGTACGGGGGGCAGCCCCAGCATTTT
D gene: TRBD1; J gene: TRBJ1-1; clone size: once; V gene: TRBV5-1; CDR3 protein: CASSLLQGGTEAFF; CDR3 DNA: TGCGCCAGCAGCTTGTTACAGGGGGGAACTGAAGCTTTCTTT
D gene: -; J gene: TRBJ2-4; clone size: -; V gene: TRBV30; CDR3 protein: CAWTQRWARGGYKNIQYF; CDR3 DNA: TGTGCCTGGACCCAAAGGTGGGCTAGGGGAGGTTACAAAAACATTCAGTACTTC
D gene: -; J gene: TRBJ1-1; clone size: -; V gene: TRBV18; CDR3 protein: CASSPLGTGGDTEAFF; CDR3 DNA: TGTGCCAGCTCACCACTAGGCACGGGAGGGGACACTGAAGCTTTCTTT
D gene: -; J gene: TRBJ1-2; clone size: -; V gene: TRBV29-1; CDR3 protein: CSVDPGNYGYTF; CDR3 DNA: TGCAGCGTTGATCCGGGGAACTATGGCTACACCTTC
D gene: -; J gene: TRBJ2-5; clone size: once; V gene: TRBV7-8; CDR3 protein: CASSLSPETQYF; CDR3 DNA: TGTGCCAGCAGCTTATCTCCAGAGACCCAGTACTTC